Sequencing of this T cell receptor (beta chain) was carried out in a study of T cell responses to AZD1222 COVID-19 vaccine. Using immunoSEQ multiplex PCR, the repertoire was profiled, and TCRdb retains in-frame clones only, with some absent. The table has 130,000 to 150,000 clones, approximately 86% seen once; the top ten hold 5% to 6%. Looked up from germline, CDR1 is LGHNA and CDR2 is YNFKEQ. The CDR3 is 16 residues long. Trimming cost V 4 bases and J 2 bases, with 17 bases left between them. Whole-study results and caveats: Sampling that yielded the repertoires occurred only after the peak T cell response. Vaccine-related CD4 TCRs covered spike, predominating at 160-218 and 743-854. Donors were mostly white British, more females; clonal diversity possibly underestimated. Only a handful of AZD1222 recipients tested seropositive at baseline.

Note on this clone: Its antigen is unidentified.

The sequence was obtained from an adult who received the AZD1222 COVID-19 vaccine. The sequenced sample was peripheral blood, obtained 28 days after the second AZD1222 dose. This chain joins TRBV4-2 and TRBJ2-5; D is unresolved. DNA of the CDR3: TGTGCCAGCAGCCTCCCCCACGGAGATTCACAAGAGACCCAGTACTTC. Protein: CASSLPHGDSQETQYF.